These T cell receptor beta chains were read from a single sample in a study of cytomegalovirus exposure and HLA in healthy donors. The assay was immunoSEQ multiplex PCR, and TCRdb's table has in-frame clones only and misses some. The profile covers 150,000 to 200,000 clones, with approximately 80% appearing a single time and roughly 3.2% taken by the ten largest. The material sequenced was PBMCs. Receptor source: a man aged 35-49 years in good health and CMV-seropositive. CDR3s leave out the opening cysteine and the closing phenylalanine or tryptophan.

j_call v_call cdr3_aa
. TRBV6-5 ASSRDRGHHEQY
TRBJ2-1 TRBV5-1 ASSFSPTGGDEQF
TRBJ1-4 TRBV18 ASSPGGADEKLF
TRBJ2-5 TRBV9 ASSVWDRGDRETQY
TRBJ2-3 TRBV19 ASSTPGQGTDTQY
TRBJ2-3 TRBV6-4 ASSETSGEPTDTQY
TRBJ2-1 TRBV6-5 ASDGGTSGYNEQF
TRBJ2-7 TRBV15 ATSRDRGQVYEQY
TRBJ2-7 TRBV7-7 ASGLSYEQY
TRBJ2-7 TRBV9 ASSVGGGSTYEQY
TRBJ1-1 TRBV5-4 ASSSGTGDTEAF
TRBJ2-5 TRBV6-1 ASSEEWTSQETQY
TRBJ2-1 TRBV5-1 ASSREPGQGVDEQF